This TCR beta chain was identified in a study of T cells in Graves' hyperthyroidism and ophthalmopathy. Patients were excluded because of uncontrolled infection, other autoimmune disease, pregnancy or lactation. Clinicians diagnosed patients from clinical symptoms, serum thyroxine and TRAb, thyroid ultrasound and orbital computed tomography. Extraction of PBMCs used 8 to 10 ml of fresh peripheral blood. This clonotype showed up many times. Its antigen is still unknown. From RNA transcripts, TCR beta CDR3 regions were amplified. The TCR CDR3 first-round RT-PCR relied on the HTBI primer set. TCRdb re-analysed the multiplex PCR reads in MiXCR, keeping a single row per CDR3 protein. The table includes roughly 290,000 distinct CDR3 sequences, about 15% detected once. Points from the study as a whole: Separation of ophthalmopathy from stable hyperthyroidism was achieved by a 13 V-J model.

The receptor was derived from a woman in her sixties with Graves' ophthalmopathy. What was sequenced was blood.

The CDR3 loop reads CASSWGTSGTGGELFF. CDR3 in DNA: TGTGCCAGCAGCTGGGGGACTAGCGGGACCGGCGGGGAGCTGTTTTTT. The chain combines TRBV7-8 with TRBJ2-2; the match to TRBD2 covers 13 bases. Unmatched junction bases numbered 6, after V lost 4 bases and J lost 7 bases. Germline lookup yields CDR1 SGHVS and CDR2 FQNEAQ. This CDR3 has 16 amino acids.